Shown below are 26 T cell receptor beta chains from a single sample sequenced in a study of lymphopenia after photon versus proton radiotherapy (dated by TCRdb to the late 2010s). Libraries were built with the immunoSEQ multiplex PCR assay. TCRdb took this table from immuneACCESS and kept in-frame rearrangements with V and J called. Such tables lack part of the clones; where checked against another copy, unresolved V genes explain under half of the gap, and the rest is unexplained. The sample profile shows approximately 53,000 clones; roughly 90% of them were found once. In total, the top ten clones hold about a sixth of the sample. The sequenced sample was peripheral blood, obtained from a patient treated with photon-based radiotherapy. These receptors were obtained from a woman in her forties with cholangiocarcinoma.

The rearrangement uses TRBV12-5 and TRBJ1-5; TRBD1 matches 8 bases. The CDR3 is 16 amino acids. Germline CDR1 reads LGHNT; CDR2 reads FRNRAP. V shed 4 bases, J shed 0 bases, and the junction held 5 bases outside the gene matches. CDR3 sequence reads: CASGWGQDYSNQPQHF. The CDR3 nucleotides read TGTGCTAGTGGTTGGGGACAGGATTATAGCAATCAGCCCCAGCATTTT.

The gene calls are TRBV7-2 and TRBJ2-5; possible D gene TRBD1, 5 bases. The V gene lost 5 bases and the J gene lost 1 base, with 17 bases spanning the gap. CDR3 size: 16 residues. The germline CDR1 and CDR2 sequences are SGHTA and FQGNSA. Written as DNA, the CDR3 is TGTGCCAGCAGCCCTTTTCCGCGACAGCTCCAAGAGACCCAGTACTTC. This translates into CASSPFPRQLQETQYF.

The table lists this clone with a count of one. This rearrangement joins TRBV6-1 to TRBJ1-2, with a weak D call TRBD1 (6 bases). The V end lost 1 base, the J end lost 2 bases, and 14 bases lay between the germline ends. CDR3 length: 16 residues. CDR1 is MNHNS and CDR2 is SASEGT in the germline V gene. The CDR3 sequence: CASSEVGTGSNYGYTF. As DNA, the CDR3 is TGTGCCAGCAGTGAAGTCGGTACAGGGAGCAACTATGGCTACACCTTC.

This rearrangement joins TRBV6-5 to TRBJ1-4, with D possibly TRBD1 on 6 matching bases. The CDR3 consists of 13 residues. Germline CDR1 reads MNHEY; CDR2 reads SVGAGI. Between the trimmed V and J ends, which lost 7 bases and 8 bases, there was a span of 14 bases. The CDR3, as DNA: TGTGCCAGCACACCGAGGGGGTCCGAAAAACTGTTTTTT. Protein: CASTPRGSEKLFF.

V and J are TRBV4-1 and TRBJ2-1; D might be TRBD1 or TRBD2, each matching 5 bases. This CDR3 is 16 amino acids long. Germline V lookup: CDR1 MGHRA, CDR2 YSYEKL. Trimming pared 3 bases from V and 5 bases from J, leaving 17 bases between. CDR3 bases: TGCGCCAGCAGCCACTTAGGGGCGCGGGTAGACAATGAGCAGTTCTTC. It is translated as CASSHLGARVDNEQFF.

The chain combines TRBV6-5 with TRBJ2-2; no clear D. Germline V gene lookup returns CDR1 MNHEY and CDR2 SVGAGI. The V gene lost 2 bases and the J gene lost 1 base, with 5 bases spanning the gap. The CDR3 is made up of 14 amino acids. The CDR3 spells CASSYAVNTGELFF. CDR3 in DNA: TGTGCCAGCAGTTACGCTGTGAACACCGGGGAGCTGTTTTTT.

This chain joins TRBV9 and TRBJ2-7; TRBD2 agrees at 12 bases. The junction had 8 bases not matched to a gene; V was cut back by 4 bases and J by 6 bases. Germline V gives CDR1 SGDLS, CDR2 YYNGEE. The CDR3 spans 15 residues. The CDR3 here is CASSPRTSGISEQYF. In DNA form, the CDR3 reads TGTGCCAGCAGCCCACGGACTAGCGGGATCAGCGAGCAGTACTTC.

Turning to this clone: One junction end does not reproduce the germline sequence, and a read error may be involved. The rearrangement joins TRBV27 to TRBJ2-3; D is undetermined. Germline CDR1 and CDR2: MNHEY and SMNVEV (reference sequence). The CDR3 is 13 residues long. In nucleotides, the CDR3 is TGTGCCAGCAGTATATCGGGCACAGATACGCAGTATTTT. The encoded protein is CASSISGTDTQYF.

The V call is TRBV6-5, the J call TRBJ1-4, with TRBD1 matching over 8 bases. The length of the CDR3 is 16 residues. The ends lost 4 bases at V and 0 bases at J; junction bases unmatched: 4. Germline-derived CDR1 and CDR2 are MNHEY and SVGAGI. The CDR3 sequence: CASSWAGGATNEKLFF. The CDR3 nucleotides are TGTGCCAGCAGTTGGGCAGGGGGCGCAACTAATGAAAAACTGTTTTTT.

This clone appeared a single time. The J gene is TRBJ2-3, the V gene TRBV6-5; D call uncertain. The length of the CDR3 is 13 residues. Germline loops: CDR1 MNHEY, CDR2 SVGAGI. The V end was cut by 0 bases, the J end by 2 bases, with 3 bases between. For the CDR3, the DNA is TGTGCCAGCAGTTACTCCGACACAGATACGCAGTATTTT. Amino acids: CASSYSDTDTQYF.

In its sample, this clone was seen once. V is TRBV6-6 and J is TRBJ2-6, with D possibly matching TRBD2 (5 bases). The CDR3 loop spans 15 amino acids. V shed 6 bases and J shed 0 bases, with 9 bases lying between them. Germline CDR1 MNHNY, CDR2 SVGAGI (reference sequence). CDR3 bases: TGTGCCAGCAGATCGGACTCCTCTGGGGCCAACGTCCTGACTTTC. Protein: CASRSDSSGANVLTF.

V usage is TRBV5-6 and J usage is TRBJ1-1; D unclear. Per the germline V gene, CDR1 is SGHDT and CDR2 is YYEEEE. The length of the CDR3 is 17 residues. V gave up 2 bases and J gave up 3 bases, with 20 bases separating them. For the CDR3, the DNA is TGTGCCAGCAGCTTTGAGGGCGGAGGAAGCCCTTACACTGAAGCTTTCTTT. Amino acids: CASSFEGGGSPYTEAFF.

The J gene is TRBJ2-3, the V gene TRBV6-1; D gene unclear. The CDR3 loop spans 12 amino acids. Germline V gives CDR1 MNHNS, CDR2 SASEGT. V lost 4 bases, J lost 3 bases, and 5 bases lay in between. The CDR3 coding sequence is TGTGCCAGCAGTGTCACGACAGATACGCAGTATTTT. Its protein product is CASSVTTDTQYF.

The CDR3: CASSGRDRMGSANQPQHF. The CDR3 DNA follows: TGTGCCAGCAGTGGAAGGGACAGAATGGGATCGGCGAATCAGCCCCAGCATTTT. The V gene is TRBV6-1, the J gene TRBJ1-5; 7 positions agree with TRBD1. Germline V gene sequence: CDR1 MNHNS, CDR2 SASEGT. The CDR3 loop spans 18 amino acids. The V segment lost 4 bases and the J segment 4 bases; nucleotides outside the gene matches: 16.

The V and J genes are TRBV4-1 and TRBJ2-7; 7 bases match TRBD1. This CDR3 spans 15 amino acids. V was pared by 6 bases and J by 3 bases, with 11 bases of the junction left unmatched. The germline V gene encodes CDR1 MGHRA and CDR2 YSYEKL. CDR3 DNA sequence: TGCGCCAGCAGACTAGGACAGGCAACAGGCTACGAGCAGTACTTC. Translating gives CASRLGQATGYEQYF.

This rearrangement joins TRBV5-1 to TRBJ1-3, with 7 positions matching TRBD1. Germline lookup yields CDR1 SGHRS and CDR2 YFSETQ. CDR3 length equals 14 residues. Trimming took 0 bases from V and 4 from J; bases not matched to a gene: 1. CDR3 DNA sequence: TGCGCCAGCAGCTTGGGACAGGGAGGAAACACCATATATTTT. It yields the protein CASSLGQGGNTIYF.

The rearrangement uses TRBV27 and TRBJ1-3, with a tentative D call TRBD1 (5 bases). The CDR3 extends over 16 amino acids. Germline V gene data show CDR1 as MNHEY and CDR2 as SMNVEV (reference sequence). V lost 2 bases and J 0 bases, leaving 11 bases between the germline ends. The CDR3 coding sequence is TGTGCCAGCAGTTTAAGGGGCCCTTACTCTGGAAACACCATATATTTT. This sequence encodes CASSLRGPYSGNTIYF.

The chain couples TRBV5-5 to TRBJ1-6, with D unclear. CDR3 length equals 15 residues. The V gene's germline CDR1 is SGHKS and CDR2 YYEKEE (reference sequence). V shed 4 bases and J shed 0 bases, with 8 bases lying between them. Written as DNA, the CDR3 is TGTGCCAGCAGCGGAGAGAGCTCCTATAATTCACCCCTCCACTTT. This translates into CASSGESSYNSPLHF.

The CDR3 sequence is CASSLLWSQNTEAFF. For the CDR3, the DNA is TGTGCCAGCAGCTTACTGTGGAGCCAGAACACTGAAGCTTTCTTT. V usage is TRBV7-2 and J usage is TRBJ1-1, with no clear D. Per the germline V gene, CDR1 is SGHTA and CDR2 is FQGNSA. CDR3 length equals 15 residues. Trimming removed 2 bases at V and 1 base at J, with 11 bases between.

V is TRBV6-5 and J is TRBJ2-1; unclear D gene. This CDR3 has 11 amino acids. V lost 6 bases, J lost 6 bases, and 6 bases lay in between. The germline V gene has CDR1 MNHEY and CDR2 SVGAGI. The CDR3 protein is CASSKGNEQFF. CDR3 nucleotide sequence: TGTGCCAGCAGCAAGGGCAATGAGCAGTTCTTC.

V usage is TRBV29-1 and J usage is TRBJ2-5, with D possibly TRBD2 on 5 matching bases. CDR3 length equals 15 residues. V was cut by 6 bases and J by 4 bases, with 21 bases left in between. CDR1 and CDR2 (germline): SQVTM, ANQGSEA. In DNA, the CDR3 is TGCAGCGTAGCCTCGGGGAGCTCAGCCGGAGAGACCCAGTACTTC. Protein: CSVASGSSAGETQYF.

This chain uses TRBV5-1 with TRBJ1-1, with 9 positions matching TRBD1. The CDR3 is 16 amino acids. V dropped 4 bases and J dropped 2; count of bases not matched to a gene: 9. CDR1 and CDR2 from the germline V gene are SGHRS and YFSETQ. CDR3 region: CASSLGQGRRNTEAFF. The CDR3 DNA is TGCGCCAGCAGCCTCGGACAGGGGAGGAGAAACACTGAAGCTTTCTTT.

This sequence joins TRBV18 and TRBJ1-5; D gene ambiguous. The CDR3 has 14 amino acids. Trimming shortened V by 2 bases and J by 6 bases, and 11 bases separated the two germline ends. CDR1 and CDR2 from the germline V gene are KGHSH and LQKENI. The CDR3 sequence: CASSPVQIGQPQHF. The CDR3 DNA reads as TGTGCCAGCTCACCAGTACAGATCGGTCAGCCCCAGCATTTT.

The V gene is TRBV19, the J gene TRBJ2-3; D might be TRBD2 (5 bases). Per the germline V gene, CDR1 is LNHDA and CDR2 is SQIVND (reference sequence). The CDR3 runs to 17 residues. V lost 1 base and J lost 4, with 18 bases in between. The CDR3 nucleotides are TGTGCCAGTAGTATAGCGGGGAGACTATGGCAGGCAGATACGCAGTATTTT. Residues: CASSIAGRLWQADTQYF.

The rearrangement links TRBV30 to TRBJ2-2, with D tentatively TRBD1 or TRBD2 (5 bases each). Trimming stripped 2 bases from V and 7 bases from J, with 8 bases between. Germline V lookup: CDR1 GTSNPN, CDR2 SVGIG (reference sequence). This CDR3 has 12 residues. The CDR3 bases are TGTGCCTGGAGTCATGGGGGCGGGGAGCTGTTTTTT. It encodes CAWSHGGGELFF.

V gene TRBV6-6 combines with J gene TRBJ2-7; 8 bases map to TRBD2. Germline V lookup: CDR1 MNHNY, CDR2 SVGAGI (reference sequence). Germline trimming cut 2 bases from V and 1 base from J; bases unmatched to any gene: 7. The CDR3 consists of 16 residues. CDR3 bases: TGTGCCAGCAGTTACGGGGCGGGAGGTTCGTCCTACGAGCAGTACTTC. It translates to CASSYGAGGSSYEQYF.